The 6 T cell receptor beta chains below all came from one sample that was sequenced in a study of graft-versus-host responses after intestinal transplantation. Data came from immunoSEQ multiplex PCR; TCRdb stores just in-frame clones and leaves some out. The sample holds around 21,000 clones, over 35% seen once. The authors combined roughly 200,000 CFSE-labeled responder cells with roughly 200,000 irradiated, violet-dye-labeled stimulator cells in plates. This sample comprised alloreactive CD8+ T cells from a mixed lymphocyte reaction culture, obtained before transplantation. Subset denoted: CFSE-low proliferating T cells sorted from approximately 6-day pre-transplant mixed lymphocyte reaction (GvH or HvG direction). The receptors originated from a human patient who was an organ donor for intestinal transplantation.

This clone has more than one count but fewer than ten. This chain connects TRBV6-5 to TRBJ2-7; D ambiguous. Germline V gene sequence: CDR1 MNHEY, CDR2 SVGAGI. The CDR3 totals 15 residues. Trimming took off 0 bases at V and 2 bases at J, with 11 bases between the two ends. CDR3 nucleotides: TGTGCCAGCAGTTACTCGCCTTCCACCACCTACGAGCAGTACTTC. This encodes CASSYSPSTTYEQYF.

This clone has more than one count but fewer than ten. The chain couples TRBV7-2 to TRBJ2-3; tentative D call: TRBD2 (6 bases). Germline values: CDR1 SGHTA, CDR2 FQGNSA. There are 13 residues in the CDR3. The V end was cut by 5 bases, the J end by 5 bases, with 11 bases between. CDR3 residues: CASSPGVGDTQYF. DNA for the CDR3: TGTGCCAGCAGCCCGGGGGTTGGAGATACGCAGTATTTT.

The V call is TRBV7-2, the J call TRBJ2-3, with D maybe TRBD2 (6 bases). The ends were cut back, 5 bases at V and 5 bases at J, with 14 bases in the middle. The CDR3 totals 14 residues. CDR1 and CDR2 from the germline V gene are SGHTA and FQGNSA. This CDR3 is CASSPQGLQDTQYF. CDR3 DNA: TGTGCCAGCAGCCCCCAGGGACTTCAAGATACGCAGTATTTT.

By frequency in the sample, this clone is medium-sized. The chain links TRBV27 to TRBJ1-5, with 7 bases that match TRBD1. Germline loops: CDR1 MNHEY, CDR2 SMNVEV (reference sequence). This CDR3 has 12 amino acids. With V trimmed by 8 bases and J by 6 bases, 4 bases remained unmatched. This CDR3 reads CASSTGAQPQHF. The CDR3, as DNA: TGTGCCAGCTCAACAGGGGCTCAGCCCCAGCATTTT.

This clone has only one observation. The V and J genes are TRBV28 and TRBJ2-6; 9 bases line up with TRBD2. The germline gives CDR1 MDHEN, CDR2 SYDVKM. Germline trimming cut 6 bases from V and 2 bases from J; bases unmatched to any gene: 8. The CDR3 is made up of 17 amino acids. As DNA, the CDR3 is TGTGCCAGCAGCATAGCGGGAGAGCCCCCTGGGGCCAACGTCCTGACTTTC. Protein: CASSIAGEPPGANVLTF.

The chain's CDR3 is CASSLVDTFNEQYF. Written as DNA, the CDR3 is TGTGCCAGCAGCCTCGTGGACACGTTCAACGAGCAGTACTTC. The rearrangement links TRBV27 to TRBJ2-7; a weak D match, TRBD1 (5 bases). The CDR3 totals 14 residues. Germline CDR1 MNHEY, CDR2 SMNVEV (reference sequence). The germline V and J ends were trimmed by 6 bases and 5 bases, with 17 bases remaining between them.